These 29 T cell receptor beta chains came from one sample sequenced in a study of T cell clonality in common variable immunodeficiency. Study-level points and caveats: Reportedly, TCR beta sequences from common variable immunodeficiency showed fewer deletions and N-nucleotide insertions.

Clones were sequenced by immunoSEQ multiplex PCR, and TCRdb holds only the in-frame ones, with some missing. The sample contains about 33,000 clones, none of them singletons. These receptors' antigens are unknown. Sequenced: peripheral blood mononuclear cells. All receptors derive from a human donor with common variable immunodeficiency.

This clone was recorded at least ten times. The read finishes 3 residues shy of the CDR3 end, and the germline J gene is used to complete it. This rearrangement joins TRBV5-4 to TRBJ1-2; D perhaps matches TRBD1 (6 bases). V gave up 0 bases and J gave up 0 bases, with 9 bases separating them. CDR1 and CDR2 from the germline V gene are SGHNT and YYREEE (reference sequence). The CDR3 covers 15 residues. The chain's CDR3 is CASSLGDNSNYGYTF. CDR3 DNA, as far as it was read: TGTGCCAGCAGCTTGGGGGACAACTCTAACTATGGC. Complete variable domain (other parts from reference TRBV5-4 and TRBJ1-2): ETGVTQSPTHLIKTRGQQVTLRCSSQSGHNTVSWYQQALGQGPQFIFQYYREEENGRGNFPPRFSGLQFPNYSSELNVNALELDDSALYLCASSLGDNSNYGYTFGSGTRLTVV.

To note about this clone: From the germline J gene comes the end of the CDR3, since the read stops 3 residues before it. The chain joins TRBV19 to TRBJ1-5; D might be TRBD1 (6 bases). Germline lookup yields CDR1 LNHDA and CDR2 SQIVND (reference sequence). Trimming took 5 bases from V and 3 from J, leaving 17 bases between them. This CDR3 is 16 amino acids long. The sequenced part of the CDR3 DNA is TGTGCCAGTAGTTCCCAGGGGCCGAGTAACAATCAGCCC. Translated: CASSSQGPSNNQP. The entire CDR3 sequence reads CASSSQGPSNNQPQHF.

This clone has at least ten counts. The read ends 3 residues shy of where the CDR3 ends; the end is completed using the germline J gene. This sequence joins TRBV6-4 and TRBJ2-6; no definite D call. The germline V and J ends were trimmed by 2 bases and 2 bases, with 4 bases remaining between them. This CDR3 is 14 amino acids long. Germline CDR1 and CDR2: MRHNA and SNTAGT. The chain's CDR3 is CASSDRAGANVLTF. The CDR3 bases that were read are TGTGCCAGCAGTGACAGGGCTGGGGCCAACGTC.

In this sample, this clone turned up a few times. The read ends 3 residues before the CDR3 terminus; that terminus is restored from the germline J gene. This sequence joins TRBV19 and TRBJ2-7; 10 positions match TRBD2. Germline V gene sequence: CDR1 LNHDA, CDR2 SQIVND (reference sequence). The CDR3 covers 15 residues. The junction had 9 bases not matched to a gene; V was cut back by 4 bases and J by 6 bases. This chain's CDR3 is CASSSPSAGGPEQYF. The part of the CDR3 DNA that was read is TGTGCCAGTAGTAGCCCCTCAGCGGGGGGGCCCGAG.

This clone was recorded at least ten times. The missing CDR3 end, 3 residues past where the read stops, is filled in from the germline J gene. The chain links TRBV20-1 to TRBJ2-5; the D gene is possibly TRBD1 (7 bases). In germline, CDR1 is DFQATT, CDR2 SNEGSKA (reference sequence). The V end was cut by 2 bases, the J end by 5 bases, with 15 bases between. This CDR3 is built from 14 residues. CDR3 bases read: TGCAGTGCTAGACCCGCGGGACAGCAGGAGACC. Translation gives CSARPAGQQET. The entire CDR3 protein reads CSARPAGQQETQYF.

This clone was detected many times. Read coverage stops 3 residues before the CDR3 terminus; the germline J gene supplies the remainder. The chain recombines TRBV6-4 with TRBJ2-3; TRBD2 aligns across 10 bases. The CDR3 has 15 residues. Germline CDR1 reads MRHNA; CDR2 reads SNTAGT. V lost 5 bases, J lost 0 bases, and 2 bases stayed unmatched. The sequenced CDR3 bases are TGTGCCAGCAGTCTAGCGGGGGATAGCACAGATACG. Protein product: CASSLAGDSTDT. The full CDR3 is CASSLAGDSTDTQYF.

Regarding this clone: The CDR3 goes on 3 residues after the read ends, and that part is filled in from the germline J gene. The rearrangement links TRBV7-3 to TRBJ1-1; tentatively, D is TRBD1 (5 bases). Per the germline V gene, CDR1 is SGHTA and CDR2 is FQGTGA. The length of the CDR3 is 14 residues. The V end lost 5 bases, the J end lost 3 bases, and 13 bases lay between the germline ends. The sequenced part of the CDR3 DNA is TGTGCCAGCAGCCCTACCGGGGGGGACACTGAA. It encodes CASSPTGGDTE. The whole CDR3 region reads CASSPTGGDTEAFF.

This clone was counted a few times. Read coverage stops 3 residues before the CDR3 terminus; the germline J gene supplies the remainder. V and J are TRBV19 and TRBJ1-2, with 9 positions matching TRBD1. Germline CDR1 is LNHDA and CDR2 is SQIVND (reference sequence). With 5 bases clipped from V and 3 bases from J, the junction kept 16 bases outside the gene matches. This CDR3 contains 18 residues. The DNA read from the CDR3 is TGTGCCAGTAGTCTCCAGGACAGGGGATCCCCCCGTGACTATGGC. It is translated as CASSLQDRGSPRDYG. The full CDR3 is CASSLQDRGSPRDYGYTF. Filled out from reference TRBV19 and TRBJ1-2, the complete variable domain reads DGGITQSPKYLFRKEGQNVTLSCEQNLNHDAMYWYRQDPGQGLRLIYYSQIVNDFQKGDIAEGYSVSREKKESFPLTVTSAQKNPTAFYLCASSLQDRGSPRDYGYTFGSGTRLTVV.

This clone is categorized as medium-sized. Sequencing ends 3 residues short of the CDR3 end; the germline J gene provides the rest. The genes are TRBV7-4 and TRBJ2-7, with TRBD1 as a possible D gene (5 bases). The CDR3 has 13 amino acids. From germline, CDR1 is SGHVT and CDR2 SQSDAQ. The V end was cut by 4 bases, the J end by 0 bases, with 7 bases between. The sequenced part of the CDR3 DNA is TGTGCCAGCAGCTCCGACAGCTCCTACGAG. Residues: CASSSDSSYE. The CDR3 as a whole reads CASSSDSSYEQYF.

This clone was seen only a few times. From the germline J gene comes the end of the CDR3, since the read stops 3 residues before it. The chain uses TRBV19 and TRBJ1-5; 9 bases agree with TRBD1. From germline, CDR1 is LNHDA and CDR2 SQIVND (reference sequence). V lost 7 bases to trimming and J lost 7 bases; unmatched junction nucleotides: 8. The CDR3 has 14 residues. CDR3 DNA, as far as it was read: TGTGCCAGTACCCATAGGGACAGGGACCAGCCC. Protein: CASTHRDRDQP. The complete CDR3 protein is CASTHRDRDQPQHF.

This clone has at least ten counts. CDR3 amino acids: CASSNPSEGTTLETQYF. The DNA read from the CDR3 is TGTGCCAGCTCAAATCCTTCGGAAGGGACTACCCTCGAGACC. The chain links TRBV18 to TRBJ2-5, with 7 bases lining up with TRBD2. With the read ending 3 residues before the CDR3 end, the germline J gene is used to fill in that end. J gave up 5 bases and V 5 bases, and 17 bases lay outside the gene matches. CDR1 KGHSH and CDR2 LQKENI come from the germline V gene. This CDR3 has 17 residues.

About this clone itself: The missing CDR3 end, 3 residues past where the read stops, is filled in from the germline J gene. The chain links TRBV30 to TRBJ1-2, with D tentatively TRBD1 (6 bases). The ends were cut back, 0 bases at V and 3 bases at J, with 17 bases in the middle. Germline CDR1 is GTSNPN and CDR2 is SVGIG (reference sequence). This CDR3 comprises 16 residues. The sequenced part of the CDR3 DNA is TGTGCCTGGAGTGTACCCCTCACAGGGTTCGACTATGGC. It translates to CAWSVPLTGFDYG. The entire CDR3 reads CAWSVPLTGFDYGYTF. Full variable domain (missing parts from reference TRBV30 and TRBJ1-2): SQTIHQWPATLVQPVGSPLSLECTVEGTSNPNLYWYRQAAGRGLQLLFYSVGIGQISSEVPQNLSASRPQDRQFILSSKKLLLSDSGFYLCAWSVPLTGFDYGYTFGSGTRLTVV.

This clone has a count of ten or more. The CDR3 here is CASSVSGTGELFF. The sequenced part of the CDR3 DNA is TGTGCCAGCAGTGTCTCCGGCACCGGGGAG. The rearrangement links TRBV2 to TRBJ2-2; D uncertain. The read terminates 3 residues before the CDR3 end, so the remaining end is supplied by the germline J gene. This CDR3 region has 13 residues. Germline CDR1 reads SNHLY; CDR2 reads FYNNEI. With 4 bases removed from V and 4 bases from J, the gap between germline ends came to 7 bases. The full variable domain, rest sourced from reference TRBV2 and TRBJ2-2, is EPEVTQTPSHQVTQMGQEVILRCVPISNHLYFYWYRQILGQKVEFLVSFYNNEISEKSEIFDDQFSVERPDGSNFTLKIRSTKLEDSAMYFCASSVSGTGELFFGEGSRLTVL.

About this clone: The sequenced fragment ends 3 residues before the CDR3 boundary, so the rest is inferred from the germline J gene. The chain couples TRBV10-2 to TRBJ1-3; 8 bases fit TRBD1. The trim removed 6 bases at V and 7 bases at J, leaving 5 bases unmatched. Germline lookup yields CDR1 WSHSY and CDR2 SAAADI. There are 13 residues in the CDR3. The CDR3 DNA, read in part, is TGCGCCAGCAGGCTCGACAGGGGCAACACC. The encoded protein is CASRLDRGNT. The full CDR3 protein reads CASRLDRGNTIYF.

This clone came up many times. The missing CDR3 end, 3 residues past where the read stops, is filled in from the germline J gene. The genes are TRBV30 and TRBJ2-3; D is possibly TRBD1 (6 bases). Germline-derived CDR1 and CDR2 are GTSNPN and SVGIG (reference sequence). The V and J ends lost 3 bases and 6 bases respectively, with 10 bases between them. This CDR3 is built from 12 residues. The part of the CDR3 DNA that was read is TGTGCCTGGAGGCAGGGGCGGGATACG. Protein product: CAWRQGRDT. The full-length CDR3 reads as CAWRQGRDTQYF.

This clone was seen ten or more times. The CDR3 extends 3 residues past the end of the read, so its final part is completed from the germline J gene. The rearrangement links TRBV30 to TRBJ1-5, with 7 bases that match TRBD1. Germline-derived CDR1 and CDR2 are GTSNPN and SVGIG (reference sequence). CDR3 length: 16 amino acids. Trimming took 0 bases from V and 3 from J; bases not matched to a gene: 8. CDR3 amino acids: CAWSVQGTAANQPQHF. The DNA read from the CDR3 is TGTGCCTGGAGTGTACAAGGGACAGCGGCCAATCAGCCC.

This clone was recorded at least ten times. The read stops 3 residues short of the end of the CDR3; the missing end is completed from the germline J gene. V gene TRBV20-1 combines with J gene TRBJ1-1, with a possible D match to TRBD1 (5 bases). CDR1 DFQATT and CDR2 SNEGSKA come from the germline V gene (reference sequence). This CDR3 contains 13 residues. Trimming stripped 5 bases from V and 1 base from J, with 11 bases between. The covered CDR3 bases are TGCAGTGCTCCGGGACTGAGGAACACTGAA. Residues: CSAPGLRNTE. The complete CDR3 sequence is CSAPGLRNTEAFF.

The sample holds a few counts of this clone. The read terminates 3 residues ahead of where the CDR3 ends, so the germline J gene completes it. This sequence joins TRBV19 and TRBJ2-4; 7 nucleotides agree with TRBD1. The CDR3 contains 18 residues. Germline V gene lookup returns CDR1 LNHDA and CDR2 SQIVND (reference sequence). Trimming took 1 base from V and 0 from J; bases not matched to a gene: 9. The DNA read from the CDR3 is TGTGCCAGTAGTATAGGCCACAGGGGCGGTCTAGCCAAAAACATT. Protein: CASSIGHRGGLAKNI. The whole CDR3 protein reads CASSIGHRGGLAKNIQYF.

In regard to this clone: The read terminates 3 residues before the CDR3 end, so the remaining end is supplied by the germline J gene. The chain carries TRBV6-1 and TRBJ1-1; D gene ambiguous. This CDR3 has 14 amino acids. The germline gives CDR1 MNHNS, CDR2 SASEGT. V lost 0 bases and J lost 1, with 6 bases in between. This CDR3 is CASSEARQNTEAFF. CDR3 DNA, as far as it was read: TGTGCCAGCAGTGAAGCCCGACAGAACACTGAA.

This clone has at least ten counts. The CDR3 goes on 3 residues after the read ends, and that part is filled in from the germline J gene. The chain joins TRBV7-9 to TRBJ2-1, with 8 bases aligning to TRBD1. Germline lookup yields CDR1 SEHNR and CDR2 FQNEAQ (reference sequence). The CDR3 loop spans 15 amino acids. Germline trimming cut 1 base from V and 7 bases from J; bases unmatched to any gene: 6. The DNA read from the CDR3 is TGTGCCAGCAGCTTAGGCAGGGGGCCGGAAAATGAG. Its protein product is CASSLGRGPENE. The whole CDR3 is CASSLGRGPENEQFF.

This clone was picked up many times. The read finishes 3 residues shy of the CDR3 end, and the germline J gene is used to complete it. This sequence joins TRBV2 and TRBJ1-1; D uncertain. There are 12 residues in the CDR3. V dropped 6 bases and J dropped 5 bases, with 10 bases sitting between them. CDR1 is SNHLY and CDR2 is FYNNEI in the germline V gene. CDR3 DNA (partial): TGTGCCAGCAGCATATTGAGGACTGAA. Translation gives CASSILRTE. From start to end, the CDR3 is CASSILRTEAFF.

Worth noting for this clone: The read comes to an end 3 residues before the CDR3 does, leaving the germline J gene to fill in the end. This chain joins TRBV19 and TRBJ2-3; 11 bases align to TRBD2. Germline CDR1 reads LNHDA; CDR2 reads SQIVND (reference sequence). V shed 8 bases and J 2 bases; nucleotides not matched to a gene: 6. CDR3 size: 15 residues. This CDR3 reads CASRTSGGNTDTQYF. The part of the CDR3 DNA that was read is TGTGCCAGTCGTACTAGCGGGGGTAACACAGATACG.

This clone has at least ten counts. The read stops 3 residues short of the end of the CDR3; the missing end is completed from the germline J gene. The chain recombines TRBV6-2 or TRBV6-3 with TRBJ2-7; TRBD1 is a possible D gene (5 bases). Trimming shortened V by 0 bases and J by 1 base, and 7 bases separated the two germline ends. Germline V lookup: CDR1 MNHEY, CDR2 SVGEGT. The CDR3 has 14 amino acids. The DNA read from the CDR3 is TGTGCCAGCAGTTACTCAAGGGGATCCTACGAG. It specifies CASSYSRGSYE. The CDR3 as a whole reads CASSYSRGSYEQYF.

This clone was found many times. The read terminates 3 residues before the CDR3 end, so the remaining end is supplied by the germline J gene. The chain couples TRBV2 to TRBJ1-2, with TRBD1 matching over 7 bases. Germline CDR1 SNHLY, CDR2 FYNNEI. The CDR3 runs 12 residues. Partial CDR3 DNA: TGTGCCAGCAGGGGGACAGCCAGGGGC. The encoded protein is CASRGTARG. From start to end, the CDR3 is CASRGTARGYTF.

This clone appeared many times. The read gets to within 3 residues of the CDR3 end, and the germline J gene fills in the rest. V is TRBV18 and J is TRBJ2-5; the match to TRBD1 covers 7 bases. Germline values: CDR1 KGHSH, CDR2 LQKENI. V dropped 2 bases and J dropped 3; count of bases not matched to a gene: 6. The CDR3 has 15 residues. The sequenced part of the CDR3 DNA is TGTGCCAGCTCACCATCAAGGACAGGAAAAGAGACC. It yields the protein CASSPSRTGKET. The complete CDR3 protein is CASSPSRTGKETQYF.

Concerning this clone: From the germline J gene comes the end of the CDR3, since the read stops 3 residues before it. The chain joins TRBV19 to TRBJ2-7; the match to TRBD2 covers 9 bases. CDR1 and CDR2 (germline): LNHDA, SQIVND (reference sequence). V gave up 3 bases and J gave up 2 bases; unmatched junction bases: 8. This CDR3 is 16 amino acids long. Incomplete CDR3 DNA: TGTGCCAGTAGTATGGGGCCCGGGACTAGCACCTACGAG. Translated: CASSMGPGTSTYE. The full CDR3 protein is CASSMGPGTSTYEQYF.

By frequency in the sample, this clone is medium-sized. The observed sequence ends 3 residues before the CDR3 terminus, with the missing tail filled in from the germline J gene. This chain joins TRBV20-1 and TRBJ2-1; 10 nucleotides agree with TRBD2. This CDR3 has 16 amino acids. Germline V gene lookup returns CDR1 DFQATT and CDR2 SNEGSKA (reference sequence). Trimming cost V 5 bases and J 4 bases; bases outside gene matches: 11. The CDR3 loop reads CSAFPRASGGYNEQFF. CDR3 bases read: TGCAGTGCTTTTCCGAGGGCTAGCGGGGGATACAATGAG.

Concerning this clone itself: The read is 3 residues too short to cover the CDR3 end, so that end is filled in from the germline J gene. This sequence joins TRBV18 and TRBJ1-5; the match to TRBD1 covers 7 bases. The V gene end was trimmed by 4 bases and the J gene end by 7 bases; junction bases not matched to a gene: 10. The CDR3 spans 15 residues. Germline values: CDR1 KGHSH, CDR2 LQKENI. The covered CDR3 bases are TGTGCCAGCTCACTAAAGACAGGGAACAAGCAGCCC. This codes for CASSLKTGNKQP. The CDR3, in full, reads CASSLKTGNKQPQHF.

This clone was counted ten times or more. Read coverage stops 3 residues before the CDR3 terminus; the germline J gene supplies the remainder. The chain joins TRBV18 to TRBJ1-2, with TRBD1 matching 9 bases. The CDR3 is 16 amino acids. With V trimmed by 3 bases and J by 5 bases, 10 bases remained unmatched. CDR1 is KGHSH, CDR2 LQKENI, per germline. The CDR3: CASSPTGPGQGYGYTF. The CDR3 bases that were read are TGTGCCAGCTCACCCACTGGGCCGGGACAGGGATATGGC.